This T cell receptor (beta chain) was identified in a study of identical twins. Findings and limits, study-wide: Twins shared out-of-frame alpha sequences with excess low generation probability. Insertions were reduced in abundant cord blood beta clonotypes but not in memory repertoires. Models predicted too little out-of-frame TCR alpha sharing in monozygotic twins.

With regard to this clonotype: Its antigen is not known.

Template switching (which added a universal primer site) was used, and cDNA carried unique molecular identifiers. TCRdb re-called the 5' RACE reads with MiXCR, one entry per CDR3 protein. The profile shows approximately 630,000 distinct CDR3 sequences, just over 7% of them singletons. The V gene's germline CDR1 is MDHEN and CDR2 SYDVKM. This CDR3 contains 15 residues. Trimming took 4 bases from V and 2 from J; bases not matched to a gene: 3. The sample was also reused in another study, on yellow fever vaccine responses in identical twins.

The sample was PBMCs. The gene calls are TRBV28 and TRBJ2-3; 10 bases are a match to TRBD2. The sequence was obtained from a woman under 30 in good health. The CDR3 sequence is CASSSGTSVTDTQYF. The CDR3 DNA follows: TGTGCCAGCAGTTCCGGGACTAGCGTCACAGATACGCAGTATTTT.